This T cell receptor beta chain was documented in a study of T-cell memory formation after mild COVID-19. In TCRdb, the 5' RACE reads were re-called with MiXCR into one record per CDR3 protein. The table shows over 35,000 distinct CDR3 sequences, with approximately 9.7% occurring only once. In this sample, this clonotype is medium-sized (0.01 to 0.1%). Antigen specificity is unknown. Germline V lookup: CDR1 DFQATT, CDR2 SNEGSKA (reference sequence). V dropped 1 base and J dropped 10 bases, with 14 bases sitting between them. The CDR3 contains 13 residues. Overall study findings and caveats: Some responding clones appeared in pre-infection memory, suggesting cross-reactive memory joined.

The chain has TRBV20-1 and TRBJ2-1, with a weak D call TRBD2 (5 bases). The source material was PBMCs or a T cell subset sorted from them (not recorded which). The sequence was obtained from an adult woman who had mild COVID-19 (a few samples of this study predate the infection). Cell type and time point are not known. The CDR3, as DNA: TGCAGTGCTAGAGGGACTCTTGCTGGAGAGCAGTTCTTC. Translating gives CSARGTLAGEQFF.